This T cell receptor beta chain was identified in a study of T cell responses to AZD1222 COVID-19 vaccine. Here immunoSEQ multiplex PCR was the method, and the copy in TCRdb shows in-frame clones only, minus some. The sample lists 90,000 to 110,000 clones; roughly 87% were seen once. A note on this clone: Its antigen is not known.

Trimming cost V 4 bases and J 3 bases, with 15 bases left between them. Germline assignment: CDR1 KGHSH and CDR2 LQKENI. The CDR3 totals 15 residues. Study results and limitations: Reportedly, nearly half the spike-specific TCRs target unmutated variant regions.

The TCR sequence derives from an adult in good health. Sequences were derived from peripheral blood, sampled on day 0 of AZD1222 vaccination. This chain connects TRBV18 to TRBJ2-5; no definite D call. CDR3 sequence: CASSLLPGFEETQYF. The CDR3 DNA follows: TGTGCCAGCTCACTATTACCCGGGTTCGAAGAGACCCAGTACTTC. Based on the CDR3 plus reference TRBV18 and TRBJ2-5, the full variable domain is NAGVMQNPRHLVRRRGQEARLRCSPMKGHSHVYWYRQLPEEGLKFMVYLQKENIIDESGMPKERFSAEFPKEGPSILRIQQVVRGDSAAYFCASSLLPGFEETQYFGPGTRLLVL.